This T cell receptor (beta chain) was captured in a study of cytomegalovirus exposure and HLA in healthy donors. Among the 120 or so subjects of the validation cohort, separate from the approximately 660-subject first cohort, were the donors. Study-wide points: According to a later analysis, TCR clusters from the first cohort tended to co-occur in the 110 or so validation repertoires. Associated with cytomegalovirus, according to the listing, were 150 to 200 TCR beta chains.

The V and J ends lost 2 bases and 6 bases respectively, with 14 bases between them. Looked up from germline, CDR1 is MNHEY and CDR2 is SVGAGI. This CDR3 contains 16 residues. This clone was seen a single time. No antigen is known for it. Some clones are missing from TCRdb's copy, which holds only in-frame ones; the method was immunoSEQ multiplex PCR. Here the sample spans some 200,000 clones, 86% being singletons. This TCR came from a man younger than 40 in good health and CMV-seropositive. The chain links TRBV6-5 to TRBJ1-6; D possibly corresponds to TRBD1 (5 bases). The sequenced material came from PBMCs. CDR3 sequence reads: CASSYMEGLVNSPLHF. For the CDR3, the DNA is TGTGCCAGCAGTTACATGGAGGGACTCGTTAATTCACCCCTCCACTTT.